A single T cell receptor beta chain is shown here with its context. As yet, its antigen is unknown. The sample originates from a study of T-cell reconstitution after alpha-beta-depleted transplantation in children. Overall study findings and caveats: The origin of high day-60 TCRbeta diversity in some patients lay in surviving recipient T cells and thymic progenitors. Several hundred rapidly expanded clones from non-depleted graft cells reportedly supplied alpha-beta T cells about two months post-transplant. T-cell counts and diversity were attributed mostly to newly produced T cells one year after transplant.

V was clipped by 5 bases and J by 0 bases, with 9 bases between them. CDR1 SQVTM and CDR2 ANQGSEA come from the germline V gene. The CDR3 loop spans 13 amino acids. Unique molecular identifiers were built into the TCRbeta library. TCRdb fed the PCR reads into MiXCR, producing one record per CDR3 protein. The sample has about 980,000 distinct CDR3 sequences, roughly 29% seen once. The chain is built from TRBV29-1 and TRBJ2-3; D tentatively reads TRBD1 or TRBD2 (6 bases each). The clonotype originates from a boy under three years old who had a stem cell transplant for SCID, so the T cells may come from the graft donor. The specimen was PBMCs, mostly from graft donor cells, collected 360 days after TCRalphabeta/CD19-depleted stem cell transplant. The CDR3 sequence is CSVKGGSTDTQYF. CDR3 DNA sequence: TGCAGCGTTAAAGGGGGGAGCACAGATACGCAGTATTTT.